The present T cell receptor beta chain was sequenced within a study of cytomegalovirus exposure and HLA in healthy donors. This CDR3 is built from 15 residues. V was pared by 8 bases and J by 0 bases, with 10 bases of the junction left unmatched. Germline V gene sequence: CDR1 LNHNV, CDR2 YYDKDF (reference sequence). It was with 60 Vbeta and 13 Jbeta primers that the PCR ran. Produced via immunoSEQ multiplex PCR; TCRdb's table is partial and in-frame only. The data show more than 75,000 clones, 70% to 80% seen once. The sequenced material came from PBMCs. The chain couples TRBV15 to TRBJ2-7; 7 nucleotides line up with TRBD2. The receptor was derived from a woman in her thirties or forties in good health and CMV-seropositive. CDR3 residues: CATGLGLADSYEQYF. The CDR3 DNA reads as TGTGCCACCGGCTTAGGGCTAGCGGACTCCTACGAGCAGTACTTC.